This TCR beta chain was sequenced during a study of T-cell reconstitution after alpha-beta-depleted transplantation in children. As it was prepared, the TCRbeta library received unique molecular identifiers. TCRdb recomputed calls from the PCR reads with MiXCR, one row per CDR3 protein. The sample shows 70,000 to 95,000 distinct CDR3 sequences, about 14% of them seen only once. Overall study results and limits: Reported findings indicate that, about two months after transplant, alpha-beta T cells came from several hundred expanded clones, which were derived from non-depleted graft cells.

A few counts support this clonotype. Its antigen remains unidentified. This CDR3 region has 14 residues. V was shortened by 7 bases and J by 3 bases, with 12 bases between the two germline ends. The TCR comes from a male patient between 2 and 10 years old who had a stem cell transplant for acute lymphoblastic leukemia, so the T cells may come from the graft donor. V and J are TRBV12-3 or TRBV12-4 and TRBJ2-2, with D possibly being TRBD1 (6 bases). This specimen was PBMCs, mostly from graft donor cells, taken 180 days after TCRalphabeta/CD19-depleted stem cell transplant. CDR3 DNA: TGTGCCAGCACACCCGACAGGTACACCGGGGAGCTGTTTTTT. Translated: CASTPDRYTGELFF.